This T cell receptor (beta chain) was observed in a study of blood T cells in healthy people across ages. This clonotype turned up a few times. Its antigen remains unknown. Sample-barcoded 5' priming and a J-beta primer mix drove a second PCR of roughly 6 to 12 cycles. Every individual sample yielded 2.5 million or more paired-end reads (each containing CDR3). TCRdb ran MiXCR on the 5' RACE reads and lists one entry per CDR3 protein. Among hundreds of thousands of distinct CDR3 sequences, around 50% were seen once, and the ten largest hold around 24%. J lost 3 bases, V lost 2 bases, and 12 bases had no gene match. This CDR3 has 21 amino acids. Germline-derived CDR1 and CDR2 are LGHNA and YSLEER. Individuals who donated were healthy Caucasians from Russia aged roughly 6 to 95. Study findings and constraints: Percentage of naive T cells showed a strong correlation with TCR beta diversity. What prevented conclusive comparison of naive and antigen-experienced cells was that PBMCs were unsorted.

Sequenced input: blood. The receptor was isolated from a man between 35 and 55 years old in good health. V usage is TRBV4-3 and J usage is TRBJ2-6, with 14 bases fitting TRBD2. In DNA, the CDR3 is TGCGCCAGCAGCCAACCCGGGACTAGCGGGAGCATGTTAGATGGGGCCAACGTCCTGACTTTC. It is translated as CASSQPGTSGSMLDGANVLTF.